The T cell receptor (beta chain) described here comes from a study of cytomegalovirus exposure and HLA in healthy donors. Study conclusions and caveats: An analysis done earlier found most TCR beta V segments productive about 90% or about 30% of the time. In a later analysis, at a false discovery rate of 0.05, roughly 18,000 TCR beta sequences were associated with HLA alleles. Apparent HLA restriction characterized most CMV-associated TCR beta chains in a later analysis. Trimming of TCR beta V- and J-genes showed a link, identified in a later analysis, to a missense DCLRE1C variant.

PCR involved 60 Vbeta and 13 Jbeta primers. The assay was immunoSEQ multiplex PCR, and TCRdb's table has in-frame clones only and misses some. This listing includes tens of thousands of clones. With regard to this clone: Its antigen is not identified.

The specimen was PBMCs. The TCR originated in a human donor in good health.

The CDR3 sequence: CASSTSGGAHTQYF. CDR3 coding DNA: TGTGCCAGCAGCACTAGCGGGGGGGCCCATACGCAGTATTTT. This sequence joins TRBV7-6 and TRBJ2-3, with TRBD2 matching over 13 bases. CDR1 is SGHVS, CDR2 FNYEAQ, per germline. There are 14 residues in the CDR3. V was clipped by 5 bases and J by 7 bases; unmatched bases: 3.